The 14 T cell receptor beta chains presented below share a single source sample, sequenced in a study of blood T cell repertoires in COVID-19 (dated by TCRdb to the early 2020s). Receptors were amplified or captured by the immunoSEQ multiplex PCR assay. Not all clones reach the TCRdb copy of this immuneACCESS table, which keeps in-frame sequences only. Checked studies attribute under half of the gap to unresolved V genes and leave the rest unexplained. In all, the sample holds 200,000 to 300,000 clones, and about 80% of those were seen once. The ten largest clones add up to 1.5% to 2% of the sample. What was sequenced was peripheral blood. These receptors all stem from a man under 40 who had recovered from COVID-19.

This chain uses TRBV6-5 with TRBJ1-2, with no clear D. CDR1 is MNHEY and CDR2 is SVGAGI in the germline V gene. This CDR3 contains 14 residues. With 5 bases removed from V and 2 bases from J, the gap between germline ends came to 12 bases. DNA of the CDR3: TGTGCCAGCAGTCCGTCCGCGGTAAACTATGGCTACACCTTC. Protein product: CASSPSAVNYGYTF.

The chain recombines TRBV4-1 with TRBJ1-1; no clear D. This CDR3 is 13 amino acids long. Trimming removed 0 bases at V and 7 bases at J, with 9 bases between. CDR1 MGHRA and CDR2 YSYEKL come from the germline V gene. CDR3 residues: CASSQDQAREAFF. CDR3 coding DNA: TGCGCCAGCAGCCAAGATCAGGCCCGTGAAGCTTTCTTT.

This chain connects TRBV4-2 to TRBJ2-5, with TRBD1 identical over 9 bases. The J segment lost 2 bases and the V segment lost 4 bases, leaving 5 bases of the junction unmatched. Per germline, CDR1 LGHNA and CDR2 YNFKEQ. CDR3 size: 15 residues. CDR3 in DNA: TGTGCCAGCAGCCCCGGGACAGGGCAACAAGAGACCCAGTACTTC. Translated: CASSPGTGQQETQYF.

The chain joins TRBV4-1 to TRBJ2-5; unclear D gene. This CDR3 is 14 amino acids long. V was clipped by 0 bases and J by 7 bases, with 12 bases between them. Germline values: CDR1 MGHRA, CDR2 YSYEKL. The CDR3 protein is CASSQERGGWTQYF. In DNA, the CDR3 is TGCGCCAGCAGCCAAGAGAGAGGTGGGTGGACCCAGTACTTC.

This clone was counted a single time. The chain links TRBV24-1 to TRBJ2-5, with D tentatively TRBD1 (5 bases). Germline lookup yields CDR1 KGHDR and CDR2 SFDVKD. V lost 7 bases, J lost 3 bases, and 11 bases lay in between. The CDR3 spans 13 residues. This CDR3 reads CATSKDTKETQYF. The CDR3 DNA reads TGTGCCACCAGCAAGGACACCAAAGAGACCCAGTACTTC.

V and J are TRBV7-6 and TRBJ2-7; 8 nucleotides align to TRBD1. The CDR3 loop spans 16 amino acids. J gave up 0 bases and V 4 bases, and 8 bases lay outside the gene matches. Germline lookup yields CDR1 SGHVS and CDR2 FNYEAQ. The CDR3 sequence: CASSSSGGQNSYEQYF. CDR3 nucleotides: TGTGCCAGCAGCTCCTCAGGGGGCCAAAACTCCTACGAGCAGTACTTC.

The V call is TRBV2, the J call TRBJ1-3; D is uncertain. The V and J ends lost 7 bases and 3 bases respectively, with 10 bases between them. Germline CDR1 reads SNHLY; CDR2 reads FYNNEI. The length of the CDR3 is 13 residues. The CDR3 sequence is CASNAGYGNTIYF. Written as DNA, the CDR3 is TGTGCCAGCAACGCCGGTTATGGAAACACCATATATTTT. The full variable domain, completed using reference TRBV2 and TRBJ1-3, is EPEVTQTPSHQVTQMGQEVILRCVPISNHLYFYWYRQILGQKVEFLVSFYNNEISEKSEIFDDQFSVERPDGSNFTLKIRSTKLEDSAMYFCASNAGYGNTIYFGEGSWLTVV.

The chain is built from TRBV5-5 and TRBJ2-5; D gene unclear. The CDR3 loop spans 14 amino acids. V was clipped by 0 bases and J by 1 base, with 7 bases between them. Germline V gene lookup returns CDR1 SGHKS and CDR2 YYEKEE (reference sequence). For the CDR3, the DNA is TGTGCCAGCAGCTTGGTGAGGTCCCAAGAGACCCAGTACTTC. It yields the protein CASSLVRSQETQYF.

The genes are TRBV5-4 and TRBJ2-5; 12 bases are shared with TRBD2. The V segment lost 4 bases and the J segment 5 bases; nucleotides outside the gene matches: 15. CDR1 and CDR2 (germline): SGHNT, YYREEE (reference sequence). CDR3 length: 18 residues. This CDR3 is CASSRAPSGGASGETQYF. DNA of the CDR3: TGTGCCAGCAGCCGAGCACCTAGCGGGGGGGCGTCGGGGGAGACCCAGTACTTC.

The CDR3 nucleotides read TGCGCCAGCAGCCACCCGGACAGGGCAAACATTCAGTACTTC. Translated: CASSHPDRANIQYF. This rearrangement joins TRBV4-1 to TRBJ2-4; 8 bases line up with TRBD1. V trimming: 3 bases; J trimming: 6 bases; junction bases outside the gene matches: 4. CDR1 is MGHRA and CDR2 is YSYEKL in the germline V gene. The CDR3 runs 14 residues.

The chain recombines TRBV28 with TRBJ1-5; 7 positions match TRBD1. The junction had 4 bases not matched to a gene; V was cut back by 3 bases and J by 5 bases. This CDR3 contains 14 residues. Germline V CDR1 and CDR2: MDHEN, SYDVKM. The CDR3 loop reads CASSFEGAYQPQHF. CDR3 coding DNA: TGTGCCAGCAGTTTTGAGGGGGCATATCAGCCCCAGCATTTT.

CDR3 region: CASSPLGGETQYF. The CDR3 bases are TGTGCCAGCAGCCCCCTCGGGGGGGAGACCCAGTACTTC. This chain links TRBV7-3 with TRBJ2-5; TRBD2 matches at 7 bases. Losses at the gene ends were 5 bases for V and 5 bases for J; bases not matched to a gene: 5. This CDR3 contains 13 residues. Germline values: CDR1 SGHTA, CDR2 FQGTGA.

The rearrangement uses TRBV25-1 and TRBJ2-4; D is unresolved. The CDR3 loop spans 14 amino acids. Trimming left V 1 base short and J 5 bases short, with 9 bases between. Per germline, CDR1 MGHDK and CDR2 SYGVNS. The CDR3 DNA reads TGTGCCAGCAGTGAATTCAAGGCGGAAAACATTCAGTACTTC. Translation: CASSEFKAENIQYF.

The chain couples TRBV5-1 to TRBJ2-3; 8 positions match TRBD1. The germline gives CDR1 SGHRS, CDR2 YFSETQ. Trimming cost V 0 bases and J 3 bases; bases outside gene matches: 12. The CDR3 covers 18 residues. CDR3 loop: CASSLATSAGGRTDTQYF. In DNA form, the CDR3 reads TGCGCCAGCAGCTTGGCGACCTCTGCAGGGGGCAGGACAGATACGCAGTATTTT. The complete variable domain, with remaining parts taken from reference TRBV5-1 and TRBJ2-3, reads KAGVTQTPRYLIKTRGQQVTLSCSPISGHRSVSWYQQTPGQGLQFLFEYFSETQRNKGNFPGRFSGRQFSNSRSEMNVSTLELGDSALYLCASSLATSAGGRTDTQYFGPGTRLTVL.